One and the same sample provided the 5 T cell receptor beta chains below, sequenced in a study of glioma-infiltrating T cells. The iRepertoire nested amplicon-rescue multiplex PCR amplified TCR alpha and beta CDR3s from RNA. TCRdb ran MiXCR on the multiplex PCR reads and lists one entry per CDR3 protein. The sample includes about 400,000 distinct CDR3 sequences, 41% of them seen just once. Sequenced material: glioma tissue, nonneoplastic brain tissue, or PBMCs (not recorded which). All receptors come from a human donor with low-grade glioma or glioblastoma, undergoing nonglioma brain surgery, or in good health (not recorded which).

In its sample, this clonotype was seen once. This rearrangement joins TRBV6-1 to TRBJ2-2, with D uncertain. V lost 10 bases to trimming and J lost 0 bases, with 9 bases between them. CDR3 size: 13 residues. Per the germline V gene, CDR1 is MNHNS and CDR2 is SASEGT. The CDR3 DNA reads as TGTGCCATACTCTTTCCGAACACCGGGGAGCTGTTTTTT. Translation: CAILFPNTGELFF.

This clonotype appeared once. The chain joins TRBV20-1 to TRBJ2-5; 7 bases fit TRBD2. In germline, CDR1 is DFQATT, CDR2 SNEGSKA (reference sequence). The CDR3 covers 15 residues. In nucleotides, the CDR3 is TGCAGCGGCCCTCGGACTAGAGGGGACCAAGAGACCCAGTACTTC. Translation gives CSGPRTRGDQETQYF.

The rearrangement joins TRBV12-3 or TRBV12-4 to TRBJ2-7; D remains ambiguous. V lost 5 bases and J 3 bases, leaving 14 bases between the germline ends. CDR3 size: 14 residues. The CDR3 DNA reads TGTGCCAGCAGTGGCCCAAAGGAGAACTACGAGCAGTACTTC. It encodes CASSGPKENYEQYF.

Remarks on this clonotype: Being one base from a much bigger clone, this may be a read error. This likely comes from a read error, as the CDR3 has no conserved phenylalanine or tryptophan at its end. The chain carries TRBV27 and TRBJ1-5, with 7 bases fitting TRBD1. V lost 2 bases to trimming and J lost 2 bases; unmatched junction nucleotides: 0. The CDR3 contains 14 residues. From germline, CDR1 is MNHEY and CDR2 SMNVEV (reference sequence). Written as DNA, the CDR3 is TGTGCCAGCAGTTTAGGGACAGGCAATCAGCCCCAGCATCTT. Translating it yields CASSLGTGNQPQHL.

V gene TRBV28 combines with J gene TRBJ2-7, with D perhaps given as TRBD1 or TRBD2 (5 bases each). Trimming shortened V by 3 bases and J by 3 bases, and 18 bases separated the two germline ends. Per the germline V gene, CDR1 is MDHEN and CDR2 is SYDVKM. This CDR3 contains 16 residues. The CDR3 here is CASSFSGTINFYEQYF. The DNA of the CDR3 is TGTGCCAGCAGTTTCTCCGGGACCATAAATTTCTACGAGCAGTACTTC. The complete variable domain, with remaining parts taken from reference TRBV28 and TRBJ2-7, reads DVKVTQSSRYLVKRTGEKVFLECVQDMDHENMFWYRQDPGLGLRLIYFSYDVKMKEKGDIPEGYSVSREKKERFSLILESASTNQTSMYLCASSFSGTINFYEQYFGPGTRLTVT.